One sample yielded the 28 T cell receptor beta chains listed below, sequenced in a study of T-cell memory formation after mild COVID-19. TCRdb reprocessed the 5' RACE reads with MiXCR, giving one entry per CDR3 protein. The table includes a few hundred thousand distinct CDR3 sequences, 28% detected once. The sample consisted of PBMCs or a T cell subset sorted from them (not recorded which). All receptors come from an adult woman who had mild COVID-19 (a few samples of this study predate the infection). Cell type and time point are not known.

V and J are TRBV6-2 or TRBV6-3 and TRBJ1-6, with 7 bases matching TRBD1. CDR1 and CDR2 from the germline V gene are MNHEY and SVGEGT. The CDR3 loop spans 14 amino acids. The V gene end was trimmed by 6 bases and the J gene end by 6 bases; junction bases not matched to a gene: 5. The CDR3: CASSRGQANSPLHF. The DNA for the CDR3 is TGTGCCAGCAGCCGTGGACAGGCTAATTCACCCCTCCACTTT.

The chain is built from TRBV27 and TRBJ1-5; no clear D gene. Germline V gene data show CDR1 as MNHEY and CDR2 as SMNVEV (reference sequence). This CDR3 has 16 residues. Trimming removed 6 bases at V and 2 bases at J, with 17 bases between. Here the CDR3 DNA reads TGTGCCAGCAGCTTCCAAGGACGGATTGGCAATCAGCCCCAGCATTTT. The encoded protein is CASSFQGRIGNQPQHF.

The chain employs TRBV18 and TRBJ1-4; D is undetermined. Germline CDR1 and CDR2: KGHSH and LQKENI. This CDR3 contains 14 residues. Trimming removed 2 bases at V and 6 bases at J, with 10 bases between. The DNA of the CDR3 is TGTGCCAGCTCACCATTCGGGTTGGATGAAAAACTGTTTTTT. Protein sequence: CASSPFGLDEKLFF. Based on the CDR3 plus reference TRBV18 and TRBJ1-4, the full variable domain is NAGVMQNPRHLVRRRGQEARLRCSPMKGHSHVYWYRQLPEEGLKFMVYLQKENIIDESGMPKERFSAEFPKEGPSILRIQQVVRGDSAAYFCASSPFGLDEKLFFGSGTQLSVL.

A few counts support this clonotype. The rearrangement uses TRBV12-3 or TRBV12-4 and TRBJ2-3; no firm D call. The CDR3 runs 11 residues. V lost 3 bases and J lost 14, with 12 bases in between. The CDR3, as DNA: TGTGCCAGCAGTTTCCCCCCTAAGATGTATTTT. Translated: CASSFPPKMYF.

As regards this clonotype: An end of the junction differs from the germline gene, which may be a read error. This chain links TRBV12-3 or TRBV12-4 with TRBJ2-3, with a weak D call TRBD2 (5 bases). This CDR3 comprises 15 residues. DNA for the CDR3: TGTGCCAGCAGTTTTGGCCGAGGGCACACAGATACGCCGTATTTT. Amino acids: CASSFGRGHTDTPYF.

This CDR3 is CATSREDGAYEQYF. The CDR3 DNA reads as TGTGCCACCAGCAGAGAGGACGGCGCCTACGAGCAGTACTTC. The V call is TRBV15, the J call TRBJ2-7; D unresolved. V shed 0 bases and J shed 2 bases, with 8 bases lying between them. Germline V gene sequence: CDR1 LNHNV, CDR2 YYDKDF (reference sequence). There are 14 residues in the CDR3.

This clonotype was observed at least ten times. V is TRBV12-3 or TRBV12-4 and J is TRBJ1-2; D call uncertain. The CDR3 totals 13 residues. Between the trimmed V and J ends, which lost 1 base and 2 bases, there was a span of 5 bases. The CDR3, as DNA: TGTGCCAGCAGTTTAGTGGCAAACTATGGCTACACCTTC. Protein sequence: CASSLVANYGYTF.

The rearrangement uses TRBV20-1 and TRBJ1-1; TRBD1 aligns across 8 bases. The CDR3 is 12 residues long. CDR1 is DFQATT and CDR2 is SNEGSKA in the germline V gene (reference sequence). V lost 5 bases to trimming and J lost 1 base; unmatched junction nucleotides: 0. The CDR3 DNA follows: TGCAGTGCTGACAGGGGGAACACTGAAGCTTTCTTT. It codes for CSADRGNTEAFF.

This clonotype was detected once. This rearrangement joins TRBV11-3 to TRBJ2-5; 7 bases align to TRBD2. CDR3 length equals 17 residues. CDR1 SGHNT and CDR2 YENEEA come from the germline V gene. V trimming: 0 bases; J trimming: 1 base; junction bases outside the gene matches: 8. CDR3 loop: CASSLEFTGLIQETQYF. The CDR3 DNA reads TGTGCCAGCAGCTTAGAATTCACGGGACTAATCCAAGAGACCCAGTACTTC.

This clonotype was seen a few times. The chain has TRBV6-5 and TRBJ1-5; D call uncertain. The CDR3 has 16 amino acids. Trimming took 4 bases from V and 0 from J, leaving 13 bases between them. CDR1 MNHEY and CDR2 SVGAGI come from the germline V gene. The CDR3 DNA is TGTGCCAGCAGTTTATCGCAGACTTATAGCAATCAGCCCCAGCATTTT. It encodes CASSLSQTYSNQPQHF.

This CDR3 is CSALDPVAGGPTDTQYF. The CDR3 nucleotides are TGCAGTGCTCTCGACCCAGTAGCGGGAGGGCCCACAGATACGCAGTATTTT. This chain uses TRBV20-1 with TRBJ2-3; 11 bases agree with TRBD2. The germline CDR1 and CDR2 sequences are DFQATT and SNEGSKA (reference sequence). V lost 5 bases, J lost 2 bases, and 12 bases stayed unmatched. CDR3 length equals 17 residues.

This clonotype was seen only a few times. The rearrangement joins TRBV7-6 to TRBJ2-3, with TRBD2 matching 11 bases. Germline lookup yields CDR1 SGHVS and CDR2 FNYEAQ. Trimming at V came to 2 bases and at J to 14 bases, leaving 9 bases not matched to a gene. CDR3 length equals 14 residues. The CDR3 reads CASSLSGLAEMMYF. DNA of the CDR3: TGTGCCAGCAGCTTATCGGGACTAGCGGAAATGATGTATTTT.

This clonotype came up a few times. The chain recombines TRBV15 with TRBJ2-3; the match to TRBD2 covers 10 bases. The CDR3 consists of 19 residues. CDR1 is LNHNV and CDR2 is YYDKDF in the germline V gene (reference sequence). V gave up 1 base and J gave up 2 bases; unmatched junction bases: 12. CDR3 DNA sequence: TGTGCCACCAGCAGAGTGGGAACCTTGGGACTAGCGACCACAGATACGCAGTATTTT. It yields the protein CATSRVGTLGLATTDTQYF. The whole variable domain, remainder taken from reference TRBV15 and TRBJ2-3, is DAMVIQNPRYQVTQFGKPVTLSCSQTLNHNVMYWYQQKSSQAPKLLFHYYDKDFNNEADTPDNFQSRRPNTSFCFLDIRSPGLGDTAMYLCATSRVGTLGLATTDTQYFGPGTRLTVL.

This clonotype was seen only a few times. The chain uses TRBV9 and TRBJ2-2; D is possibly TRBD2 (6 bases). This CDR3 is built from 15 residues. CDR1 is SGDLS, CDR2 YYNGEE, per germline. Trimming cost V 3 bases and J 4 bases, with 13 bases left between them. The CDR3 sequence: CASSGRGRGTGELFF. CDR3 nucleotides: TGTGCCAGCAGCGGGCGGGGTCGCGGCACCGGGGAGCTGTTTTTT.

This chain connects TRBV12-3 or TRBV12-4 to TRBJ2-4; possible D gene TRBD1, 5 bases. Trimming removed 6 bases at V and 0 bases at J, with 9 bases between. The CDR3 extends over 14 amino acids. The CDR3 loop is CASSRQRAKNIQYF. In DNA, the CDR3 is TGTGCCAGCAGCAGACAGAGAGCCAAAAACATTCAGTACTTC.

This clonotype has only a few counts. The V and J genes are TRBV11-2 and TRBJ2-3; 9 positions match TRBD2. This CDR3 is 15 amino acids long. CDR1 is SGHAT and CDR2 is FQNNGV in the germline V gene. Trimming removed 3 bases from V and 4 bases from J; junction bases left unmatched: 5. Here the CDR3 DNA reads TGTGCCAGCAGCTTCTTAGCGGGAGTGGCAGATACGCAGTATTTT. Translated: CASSFLAGVADTQYF.

This clonotype was seen only a few times. This sequence joins TRBV29-1 and TRBJ2-3; a weak D match, TRBD1 (6 bases). Germline V CDR1 and CDR2: SQVTM, ANQGSEA. The length of the CDR3 is 12 residues. The ends were cut back, 6 bases at V and 9 bases at J, with 16 bases in the middle. Written as DNA, the CDR3 is TGCAGCGTGGAGCCGGACAGCGGAACGCAGTATTTT. This sequence encodes CSVEPDSGTQYF.

This clonotype turned up a few times. V gene TRBV10-2 combines with J gene TRBJ2-1, with TRBD2 matching over 7 bases. J gave up 7 bases and V 8 bases, and 14 bases lay outside the gene matches. The CDR3 is 15 amino acids. Germline V gene lookup returns CDR1 WSHSY and CDR2 SAAADI. The CDR3 DNA sequence: TGCGCCAGCTCATCCTGGGCGGGGGAAGGGAATGAGCAGTTCTTC. Translated, it gives CASSSWAGEGNEQFF.

The gene calls are TRBV6-4 and TRBJ1-3, with TRBD1 matching 7 bases. V shed 2 bases and J 7 bases; nucleotides not matched to a gene: 8. Germline V gene data show CDR1 as MRHNA and CDR2 as SNTAGT. The CDR3 has 15 residues. The CDR3 DNA is TGTGCCAGCAGTGACAAGACAGGGAGAAGGAACACCATATATTTT. Residues: CASSDKTGRRNTIYF.

This rearrangement joins TRBV7-3 to TRBJ2-2; D not certain. V was clipped by 5 bases and J by 1 base, with 5 bases between them. Germline V lookup: CDR1 SGHTA, CDR2 FQGTGA. CDR3 length equals 13 residues. The CDR3 nucleotides read TGTGCCAGCAGCACAGAGAACACCGGGGAGCTGTTTTTT. Translating gives CASSTENTGELFF.

V and J are TRBV2 and TRBJ2-3, with TRBD1 identical over 9 bases. The CDR3 sequence is 18 residues long. The germline gives CDR1 SNHLY, CDR2 FYNNEI. J gave up 0 bases and V 5 bases, and 12 bases lay outside the gene matches. In DNA, the CDR3 is TGTGCCAGCAGTACGAGGACAGGGGTCGACACTAGCACAGATACGCAGTATTTT. It is translated as CASSTRTGVDTSTDTQYF.

V is TRBV6-2 or TRBV6-3 and J is TRBJ2-2; D unclear. Germline V gene sequence: CDR1 MNHEY, CDR2 SVGEGT. Between the trimmed V and J ends, which lost 3 bases and 3 bases, there was a span of 5 bases. This CDR3 has 13 amino acids. The CDR3 loop reads CASSYDDTGELFF. CDR3 nucleotides: TGTGCCAGCAGTTATGATGACACCGGGGAGCTGTTTTTT.

This clonotype was picked up a small number of times. The V gene is TRBV29-1, the J gene TRBJ1-1, with TRBD1 identical over 8 bases. Germline trimming cut 7 bases from V and 3 bases from J; bases unmatched to any gene: 7. Germline V gene data show CDR1 as SQVTM and CDR2 as ANQGSEA. The CDR3 is 13 amino acids. The CDR3 nucleotides read TGCAGCGCCGGGGACAGGAGGGACACTGAAGCTTTCTTT. It specifies CSAGDRRDTEAFF.

This clonotype was picked up a small number of times. V is TRBV20-1 and J is TRBJ2-7; D is unclear. Germline V CDR1 and CDR2: DFQATT, SNEGSKA (reference sequence). V was pared by 0 bases and J by 6 bases, with 9 bases between. The CDR3 covers 12 residues. CDR3 sequence (DNA): TGCAGTGCTAGAGATCCCTTGGGCGAGCAGTACTTC. Protein product: CSARDPLGEQYF.

The chain recombines TRBV12-3 or TRBV12-4 with TRBJ2-5; D might be TRBD1 (6 bases). CDR3 size: 14 residues. V lost 5 bases and J lost 4, with 14 bases in between. The CDR3 nucleotides read TGTGCCAGCAGTGGTAAGGGGGTTCGAGAGACCCAGTACTTC. This codes for CASSGKGVRETQYF.

The CDR3: CATSDGDSLGLYEQYF. The CDR3 DNA sequence: TGTGCCACCAGTGATGGGGACAGCTTGGGACTATACGAGCAGTACTTC. The chain uses TRBV24-1 and TRBJ2-7, with D perhaps being TRBD1 or TRBD2 (7 bases each). V lost 3 bases and J 4 bases, leaving 18 bases between the germline ends. In germline, CDR1 is KGHDR, CDR2 SFDVKD. The CDR3 sequence is 16 residues long.

Many counts were recorded for this clonotype. This sequence joins TRBV24-1 and TRBJ2-7, with 15 bases identical to TRBD2. CDR1 and CDR2 from the germline V gene are KGHDR and SFDVKD. The CDR3 totals 15 residues. The ends lost 5 bases at V and 4 bases at J; junction bases unmatched: 2. CDR3: CATSVGTSGRYEQYF. The DNA of the CDR3 is TGTGCCACCAGTGTCGGGACTAGCGGGAGGTACGAGCAGTACTTC.

V usage is TRBV7-3 and J usage is TRBJ2-1, with 11 bases identical to TRBD1. The germline V gene encodes CDR1 SGHTA and CDR2 FQGTGA. J was trimmed by 9 bases and V by 5 bases; bases with no gene match: 15. The CDR3 consists of 17 residues. Here the CDR3 DNA reads TGTGCCAGCAGCAACCAACGCCCGGGACAGGGGGGTATTGAGCAGTTCTTC. Translating gives CASSNQRPGQGGIEQFF.